Shown below are 14 T cell receptor beta chains from a single sample sequenced in a study of cytomegalovirus exposure and HLA in healthy donors. The method was immunoSEQ multiplex PCR; TCRdb's version includes in-frame clones alone and lacks a portion of them. Among about 180,000 clones listed, about nine tenths were seen once. Sequencing was done on a sample of PBMCs. All receptors come from a man aged 18 to 29 in good health and CMV-seropositive.

This clone has only one observation. CDR3 sequence (DNA): TGTGCCACCGAACATGACACCTACAATGAGCAGTTCTTC. This sequence encodes CATEHDTYNEQFF. The J gene is TRBJ2-1, the V gene TRBV7-9; the D is unclear. The CDR3 totals 13 residues. V lost 10 bases, J lost 2 bases, and 12 bases lay in between. The V gene's germline CDR1 is SEHNR and CDR2 FQNEAQ (reference sequence).

This clone was counted a few times. This chain links TRBV4-2 with TRBJ1-2; the D gene is possibly TRBD1 (5 bases). Germline-derived CDR1 and CDR2 are LGHNA and YNFKEQ. The CDR3 covers 17 residues. The ends were cut back, 1 base at V and 2 bases at J, with 17 bases in the middle. Written as DNA, the CDR3 is TGTGCCAGCAGCCAAGCGGGTCTAGGGGTCATGAACTATGGCTACACCTTC. Its protein is CASSQAGLGVMNYGYTF.

The rearrangement joins TRBV6-5 to TRBJ2-7, with a weak D call TRBD2 (5 bases). Trimming pared 6 bases from V and 2 bases from J, leaving 8 bases between. CDR1 and CDR2 (germline): MNHEY, SVGAGI. The CDR3 totals 12 residues. The CDR3 nucleotides read TGTGCCAGCAGGACTACCCCCTACGAGCAGTACTTC. Amino acid sequence: CASRTTPYEQYF.

A remark on this clone: The same CDR3 arises from other DNA sequences in this sample as well. The chain joins TRBV5-1 to TRBJ1-1, with D maybe TRBD1 (6 bases). Germline CDR1 is SGHRS and CDR2 is YFSETQ. Between the trimmed V and J ends, which lost 2 bases and 1 base, there was a span of 6 bases. This CDR3 is 13 amino acids long. The CDR3 protein is CASSLQGNTEAFF. CDR3 DNA sequence: TGCGCCAGCAGCTTACAGGGGAACACTGAAGCTTTCTTT.

The rearrangement joins TRBV11-2 to TRBJ1-1; tentative D call: TRBD1 (5 bases). The CDR3 runs 13 residues. Trimming took 1 base from V and 9 from J, leaving 12 bases between them. The germline V gene has CDR1 SGHAT and CDR2 FQNNGV. The CDR3 DNA reads TGTGCCAGCAGCTTAGCTTACGACAGCCAAGCTTTCTTT. Protein product: CASSLAYDSQAFF. Based on the CDR3 plus reference TRBV11-2 and TRBJ1-1, the full variable domain is EAGVAQSPRYKIIEKRQSVAFWCNPISGHATLYWYQQILGQGPKLLIQFQNNGVVDDSQLPKDRFSAERLKGVDSTLKIQPAKLEDSAVYLCASSLAYDSQAFFGQGTRLTVV.

CDR3 DNA: TGTGCCAGTAGTATAGGGGACAGTTACTACGAGCAGTACTTC. This gives the protein CASSIGDSYYEQYF. V gene TRBV19 combines with J gene TRBJ2-7; 7 bases agree with TRBD1. The germline CDR1 and CDR2 sequences are LNHDA and SQIVND (reference sequence). This CDR3 is 14 amino acids long. The trim removed 1 base at V and 3 bases at J, leaving 3 bases unmatched. Using reference TRBV19 and TRBJ2-7 for the parts outside the CDR3, the full variable domain is DGGITQSPKYLFRKEGQNVTLSCEQNLNHDAMYWYRQDPGQGLRLIYYSQIVNDFQKGDIAEGYSVSREKKESFPLTVTSAQKNPTAFYLCASSIGDSYYEQYFGPGTRLTVT.

This chain uses TRBV5-6 with TRBJ2-7; D gene uncertain. CDR1 is SGHDT and CDR2 is YYEEEE in the germline V gene. There are 14 residues in the CDR3. The ends were cut back, 0 bases at V and 0 bases at J, with 7 bases in the middle. The CDR3 coding sequence is TGTGCCAGCAGCTTGGTCTCTAGCTCCTACGAGCAGTACTTC. Translating it yields CASSLVSSSYEQYF. Full variable domain (missing parts from reference TRBV5-6 and TRBJ2-7): DAGVTQSPTHLIKTRGQQVTLRCSPKSGHDTVSWYQQALGQGPQFIFQYYEEEERQRGNFPDRFSGHQFPNYSSELNVNALLLGDSALYLCASSLVSSSYEQYFGPGTRLTVT.

This sequence joins TRBV5-1 and TRBJ1-4; D perhaps matches TRBD1 (5 bases). Trimming took 5 bases from V and 7 from J, leaving 15 bases between them. Germline loops: CDR1 SGHRS, CDR2 YFSETQ. CDR3 length equals 14 residues. CDR3 sequence reads: CASSSQASVEKLFF. DNA of the CDR3: TGCGCCAGCAGTTCACAGGCATCAGTTGAAAAACTGTTTTTT. Combining the CDR3 with reference TRBV5-1 and TRBJ1-4 gives the whole variable domain KAGVTQTPRYLIKTRGQQVTLSCSPISGHRSVSWYQQTPGQGLQFLFEYFSETQRNKGNFPGRFSGRQFSNSRSEMNVSTLELGDSALYLCASSSQASVEKLFFGSGTQLSVL.

The chain has TRBV4-3 and TRBJ1-2; possibly TRBD1 for D (6 bases). Trimming pared 4 bases from V and 10 bases from J, leaving 19 bases between. This CDR3 contains 14 residues. The germline V gene has CDR1 LGHNA and CDR2 YSLEER. CDR3 coding DNA: TGCGCCAGCAGCCGTTCCCAGGGGTTCGGTGTCTACACCTTC. This sequence encodes CASSRSQGFGVYTF.

The J gene is TRBJ2-1, the V gene TRBV5-1, with unresolved D. This CDR3 contains 15 residues. Germline V gives CDR1 SGHRS, CDR2 YFSETQ. With 2 bases removed from V and 5 bases from J, the gap between germline ends came to 14 bases. The CDR3 coding sequence is TGCGCCAGCAGCTTCCGGGTCCCGACTCACAATGAGCAGTTCTTC. It encodes CASSFRVPTHNEQFF.

The gene calls are TRBV6-1 and TRBJ2-7, with TRBD2 identical over 8 bases. With 10 bases clipped from V and 1 base from J, the junction kept 3 bases outside the gene matches. Germline V gene sequence: CDR1 MNHNS, CDR2 SASEGT. The CDR3 spans 12 residues. The chain's CDR3 is CATAGGSYEQYF. The CDR3 coding sequence is TGTGCCACCGCGGGGGGTTCCTACGAGCAGTACTTC.

J is TRBJ2-7 and V is TRBV5-4; TRBD1 is a possible D gene (6 bases). Germline V lookup: CDR1 SGHNT, CDR2 YYREEE (reference sequence). The CDR3 consists of 12 residues. The germline V and J ends were trimmed by 4 bases and 4 bases, with 9 bases remaining between them. The CDR3 coding sequence is TGTGCCAGCAGCCTTGACAGGTACGAGCAGTACTTC. The encoded protein is CASSLDRYEQYF.

As DNA, the CDR3 is TGTGCCAGCAGAACCAGGACTAGCGGGGGGTCCTACAATGAGCAGTTCTTC. As protein: CASRTRTSGGSYNEQFF. The J gene is TRBJ2-1, the V gene TRBV5-6, with 14 nucleotides matching TRBD2. J lost 1 base, V lost 5 bases, and 5 bases had no gene match. Germline V gives CDR1 SGHDT, CDR2 YYEEEE. The CDR3 loop spans 17 amino acids.

The chain links TRBV4-3 to TRBJ1-1; 7 bases are a match to TRBD1. This CDR3 contains 15 residues. Germline CDR1 and CDR2: LGHNA and YSLEER. V gave up 3 bases and J gave up 1 base; unmatched junction bases: 5. CDR3 sequence: CASSHSDRANTEAFF. The CDR3 bases are TGCGCCAGCAGCCATTCCGACAGGGCGAACACTGAAGCTTTCTTT.